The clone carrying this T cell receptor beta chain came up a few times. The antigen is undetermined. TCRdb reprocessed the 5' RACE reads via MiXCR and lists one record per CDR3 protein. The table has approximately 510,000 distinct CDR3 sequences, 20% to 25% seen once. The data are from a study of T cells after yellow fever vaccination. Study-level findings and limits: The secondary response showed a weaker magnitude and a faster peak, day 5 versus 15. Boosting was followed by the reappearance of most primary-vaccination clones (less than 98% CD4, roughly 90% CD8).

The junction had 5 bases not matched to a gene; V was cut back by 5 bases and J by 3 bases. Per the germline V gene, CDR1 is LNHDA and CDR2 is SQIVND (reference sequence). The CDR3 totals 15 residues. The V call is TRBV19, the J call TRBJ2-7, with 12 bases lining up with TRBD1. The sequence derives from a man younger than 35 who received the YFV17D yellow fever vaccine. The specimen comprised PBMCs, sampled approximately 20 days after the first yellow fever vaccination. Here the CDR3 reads CASSAGTGGFYEQYF. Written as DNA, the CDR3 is TGTGCCAGTAGTGCCGGGACAGGGGGCTTCTACGAGCAGTACTTC.